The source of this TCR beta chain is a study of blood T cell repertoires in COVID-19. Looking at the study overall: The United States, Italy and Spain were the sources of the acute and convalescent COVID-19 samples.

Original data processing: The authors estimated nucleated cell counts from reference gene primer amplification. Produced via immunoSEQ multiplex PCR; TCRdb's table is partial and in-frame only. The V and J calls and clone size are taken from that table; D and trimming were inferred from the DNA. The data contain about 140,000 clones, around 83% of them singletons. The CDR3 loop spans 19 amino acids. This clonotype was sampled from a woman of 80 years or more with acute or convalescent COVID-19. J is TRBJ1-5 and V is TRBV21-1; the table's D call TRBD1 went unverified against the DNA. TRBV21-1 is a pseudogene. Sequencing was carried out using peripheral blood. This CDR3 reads CASSKAATGSLGYRQPQHF. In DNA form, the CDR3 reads TGTGCCAGCAGCAAAGCGGCGACAGGGAGCTTGGGCTACAGGCAGCCCCAGCATTTT.